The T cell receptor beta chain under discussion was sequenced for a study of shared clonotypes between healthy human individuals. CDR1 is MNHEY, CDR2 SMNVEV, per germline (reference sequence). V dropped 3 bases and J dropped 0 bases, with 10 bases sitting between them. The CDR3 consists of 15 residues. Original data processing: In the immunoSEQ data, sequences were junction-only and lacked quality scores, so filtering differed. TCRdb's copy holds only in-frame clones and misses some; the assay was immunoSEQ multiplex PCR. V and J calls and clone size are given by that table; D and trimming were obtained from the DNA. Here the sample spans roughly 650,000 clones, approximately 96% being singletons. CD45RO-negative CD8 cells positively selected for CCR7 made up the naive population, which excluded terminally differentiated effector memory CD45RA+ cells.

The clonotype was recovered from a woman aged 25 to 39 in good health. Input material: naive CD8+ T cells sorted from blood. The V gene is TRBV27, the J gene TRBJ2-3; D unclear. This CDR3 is CASSLWGTSTDTQYF. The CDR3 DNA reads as TGTGCCAGCAGTTTGTGGGGTACTAGCACAGATACGCAGTATTTT.